Presented here are 8 T cell receptor beta chains from one specimen sequenced in a study of CD8 T cells in ankylosing spondylitis. Antigens of these TCRs are unknown. Study conclusions and caveats: Seemingly distinctive of ankylosing spondylitis blood was a TCR beta motif formed by eight highly homologous variants.

TCRdb itself ran the 5' RACE reads through MiXCR, one entry per CDR3 protein. The repertoire has 700,000 to 850,000 distinct CDR3 sequences, over 9.5% of them found once; the top ten carry under 0.6%. The sample taken for sequencing was blood, either unsorted or a sorted T cell fraction (not recorded which). The receptors shown here come from a male donor with ankylosing spondylitis.

This clonotype was counted only a few times. The chain carries TRBV6-1 and TRBJ2-1, with 8 positions matching TRBD1. The length of the CDR3 is 15 residues. Germline V gene sequence: CDR1 MNHNS, CDR2 SASEGT. J was trimmed by 7 bases and V by 9 bases; bases with no gene match: 14. This chain's CDR3 is CARPDPSTGGNEQFF. For the CDR3, the DNA is TGTGCCAGACCAGACCCCTCAACAGGGGGGAATGAGCAGTTCTTC.

The J gene is TRBJ2-7, the V gene TRBV28, with 13 bases that match TRBD2. V shed 5 bases and J 3 bases; nucleotides not matched to a gene: 7. CDR1 and CDR2 from the germline V gene are MDHEN and SYDVKM. The CDR3 runs 16 residues. CDR3 bases: TGTGCCAGCAGTCCCATGGGACTAGCGGGAAACTACGAGCAGTACTTC. Translated, it gives CASSPMGLAGNYEQYF. Full variable domain (outside the CDR3, taken from reference TRBV28 and TRBJ2-7): DVKVTQSSRYLVKRTGEKVFLECVQDMDHENMFWYRQDPGLGLRLIYFSYDVKMKEKGDIPEGYSVSREKKERFSLILESASTNQTSMYLCASSPMGLAGNYEQYFGPGTRLTVT.

This clonotype was found a few times. This chain links TRBV7-9 with TRBJ1-1; the D gene is possibly TRBD1 (6 bases). Germline V gives CDR1 SEHNR, CDR2 FQNEAQ (reference sequence). The V end lost 1 base, the J end lost 11 bases, and 17 bases lay between the germline ends. The CDR3 is made up of 14 amino acids. The CDR3 coding sequence is TGTGCCAGCAGCTTAGGGTCGGGGGCTTATTACGCTTTCTTT. Residues: CASSLGSGAYYAFF.

Ten or more counts support this clonotype. Its ends do not fully match the called genes, so a read error is possible. The V and J genes are TRBV4-3 and TRBJ1-1; D gene unclear. CDR3 length: 13 amino acids. From germline, CDR1 is LGHNA and CDR2 YSLEER. CDR3 bases: TGTGCCAGCAGTAGGGCCGTGAACACTGAAGCTTTCTTT. This sequence encodes CASSRAVNTEAFF.

This clonotype has a handful of counts. CDR3: CASGSRGKTYEQYF. The CDR3 nucleotides read TGTGCCAGCGGCTCGCGGGGGAAAACCTACGAGCAGTACTTC. The chain couples TRBV12-3 or TRBV12-4 to TRBJ2-7, with 7 bases that match TRBD2. After removal of 8 bases from V and 2 bases from J, the junction contained 9 bases not matched to a gene. This CDR3 has 14 amino acids.

This clonotype appeared many times. The genes are TRBV6-1 and TRBJ2-5; possibly TRBD2 for D (7 bases). Germline assignment: CDR1 MNHNS and CDR2 SASEGT. The V and J ends lost 4 bases and 4 bases respectively, with 13 bases between them. The CDR3 sequence is 14 residues long. CDR3 loop: CASSARGAPETQYF. The CDR3 DNA sequence: TGTGCCAGCAGTGCTCGGGGGGCTCCAGAGACCCAGTACTTC.

In this sample, this clonotype turned up a few times. The rearrangement uses TRBV12-3 or TRBV12-4 and TRBJ2-4; D might be TRBD2 (6 bases). The CDR3 runs to 15 residues. Trimming left V 8 bases short and J 5 bases short, with 19 bases between. The CDR3 DNA follows: TGTGCCAGCGAGTATGGAGGGGCAACCCAAAACATTCAGTACTTC. Amino acid sequence: CASEYGGATQNIQYF.

A few counts support this clonotype. The chain is built from TRBV20-1 and TRBJ2-7; TRBD1 or TRBD2 may be the D gene (5 bases each). The CDR3 runs to 14 residues. Trimming took off 3 bases at V and 3 bases at J, with 15 bases between the two ends. Per the germline V gene, CDR1 is DFQATT and CDR2 is SNEGSKA (reference sequence). The CDR3 region is CSARKGQEVYEQYF. The CDR3 coding sequence is TGCAGTGCTAGGAAGGGGCAGGAGGTCTACGAGCAGTACTTC.